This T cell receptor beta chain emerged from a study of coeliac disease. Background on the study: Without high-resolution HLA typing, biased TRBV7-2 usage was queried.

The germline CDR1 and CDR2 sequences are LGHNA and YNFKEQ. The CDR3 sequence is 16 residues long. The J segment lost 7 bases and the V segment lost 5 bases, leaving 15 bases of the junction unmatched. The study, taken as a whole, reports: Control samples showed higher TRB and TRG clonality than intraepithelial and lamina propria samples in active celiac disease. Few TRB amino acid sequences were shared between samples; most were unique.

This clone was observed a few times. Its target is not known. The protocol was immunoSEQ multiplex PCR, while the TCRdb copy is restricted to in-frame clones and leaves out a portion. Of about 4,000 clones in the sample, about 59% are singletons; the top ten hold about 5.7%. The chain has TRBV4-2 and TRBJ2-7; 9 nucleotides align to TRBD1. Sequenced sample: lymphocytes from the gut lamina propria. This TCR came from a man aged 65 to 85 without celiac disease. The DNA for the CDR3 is TGTGCCAGCAGCACAACTCCGGGACAGGGAGCGGGAGAGCAGTACTTC. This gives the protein CASSTTPGQGAGEQYF.